The 16 T cell receptor beta chains reported below all come from one sample, sequenced in a study of T-cell reconstitution after alpha-beta-depleted transplantation in children. Preparation of the TCRbeta library was carried out with unique molecular identifiers. Each CDR3 protein gets one entry after TCRdb re-called the PCR reads with MiXCR. The data show about a million distinct CDR3 sequences, 25% to 30% seen once. Here the sequenced sample was PBMCs, mostly from graft donor cells, taken 360 days after TCRalphabeta/CD19-depleted stem cell transplant. Receptor source: a boy in the first two years of life who had a stem cell transplant for SCID, so the T cells may come from the graft donor.

The chain recombines TRBV7-6 with TRBJ2-3, with a weak D call TRBD1 (5 bases). Deletions cut 5 bases from V and 4 bases from J, with 19 bases between. CDR3 length: 16 amino acids. Looked up from germline, CDR1 is SGHVS and CDR2 is FNYEAQ. As DNA, the CDR3 is TGTGCCAGCAGCCTCTCAGGGTACGCGGTTTCAGATACGCAGTATTTT. This sequence encodes CASSLSGYAVSDTQYF.

The chain has TRBV24-1 and TRBJ1-5; a weak D match, TRBD1 (5 bases). The CDR3 length is 15 residues. Trimming took 4 bases from V and 2 from J, leaving 11 bases between them. Germline-derived CDR1 and CDR2 are KGHDR and SFDVKD. The CDR3 bases are TGTGCCACCAGTGACTCTCCGGGGGGCAATCAGCCCCAGCATTTT. Amino acids: CATSDSPGGNQPQHF.

This clonotype appeared once. V is TRBV7-2 and J is TRBJ2-3, with D tentatively TRBD2 (6 bases). The length of the CDR3 is 15 residues. The V gene lost 0 bases and the J gene lost 4 bases, with 11 bases spanning the gap. Germline values: CDR1 SGHTA, CDR2 FQGNSA. CDR3 residues: CASSLARDRPDTQYF. For the CDR3, the DNA is TGTGCCAGCAGCTTAGCGCGGGACCGCCCAGATACGCAGTATTTT.

This clonotype has just a few counts. The chain has TRBV29-1 and TRBJ2-2, with 10 bases identical to TRBD1. Trimming removed 4 bases from V and 8 bases from J; junction bases left unmatched: 10. Germline assignment: CDR1 SQVTM and CDR2 ANQGSEA. The CDR3 sequence is 15 residues long. CDR3 sequence (DNA): TGCAGCGTTGTGGACAAGACAGGGGGCTTAGGGGAGCTGTTTTTT. The encoded protein is CSVVDKTGGLGELFF.

This clonotype has more than one count but fewer than ten. V and J are TRBV29-1 and TRBJ2-5, with TRBD1 matching over 7 bases. Trimming at V came to 6 bases and at J to 2 bases, leaving 9 bases not matched to a gene. Germline V gives CDR1 SQVTM, CDR2 ANQGSEA. This CDR3 has 14 residues. This CDR3 reads CSVASWDRQETQYF. CDR3 DNA: TGCAGCGTCGCGAGCTGGGACAGACAAGAGACCCAGTACTTC.

The chain has TRBV20-1 and TRBJ2-7, with 7 bases matching TRBD1. V was clipped by 4 bases and J by 7 bases; unmatched bases: 13. The CDR3 has 14 residues. The germline V gene encodes CDR1 DFQATT and CDR2 SNEGSKA (reference sequence). The CDR3 here is CSANHLRTGVEQYF. The CDR3 nucleotides are TGCAGTGCTAACCACCTCCGTACAGGGGTAGAGCAGTACTTC.

This clonotype was detected a few times. The CDR3 DNA reads TGCGCCAGCAGCTTCGGGACAGGGGTAAATGAGCAGTTCTTC. It is translated as CASSFGTGVNEQFF. The chain combines TRBV5-1 with TRBJ2-1; 10 bases are shared with TRBD1. There are 14 residues in the CDR3. The germline CDR1 and CDR2 sequences are SGHRS and YFSETQ. V was clipped by 2 bases and J by 7 bases; unmatched bases: 3. The variable domain in full, with the rest retrieved from reference TRBV5-1 and TRBJ2-1, is KAGVTQTPRYLIKTRGQQVTLSCSPISGHRSVSWYQQTPGQGLQFLFEYFSETQRNKGNFPGRFSGRQFSNSRSEMNVSTLELGDSALYLCASSFGTGVNEQFFGPGTRLTVL.

This clonotype has more than one count but fewer than ten. CDR3 residues: CASTMDRLNTEAFF. CDR3 sequence (DNA): TGTGCCAGCACCATGGACCGATTGAACACTGAAGCTTTCTTT. The rearrangement uses TRBV6-1 and TRBJ1-1; D unresolved. This CDR3 has 14 amino acids. Germline CDR1 is MNHNS and CDR2 is SASEGT. V shed 7 bases and J shed 0 bases, with 12 bases lying between them.

A few counts support this clonotype. V and J are TRBV30 and TRBJ2-3; 10 bases map to TRBD2. Germline values: CDR1 GTSNPN, CDR2 SVGIG (reference sequence). The V and J ends lost 0 bases and 5 bases, in that order; junction bases with no gene match: 5. CDR3 length equals 15 residues. The CDR3 is CAWSVKRGGRDTQYF. DNA of the CDR3: TGTGCCTGGAGTGTAAAGCGGGGGGGCCGAGATACGCAGTATTTT.

The rearrangement uses TRBV7-6 and TRBJ2-7; D is ambiguous. In germline, CDR1 is SGHVS, CDR2 FNYEAQ. The V and J ends lost 1 base and 3 bases respectively, with 13 bases between them. This CDR3 has 15 residues. CDR3: CASSLEEWGNYEQYF. The CDR3 DNA sequence: TGTGCCAGCAGCTTAGAGGAATGGGGTAACTACGAGCAGTACTTC.

There are a few counts of this clonotype. The V call is TRBV10-3, the J call TRBJ2-1; 11 nucleotides match TRBD2. Germline V lookup: CDR1 ENHRY, CDR2 SYGVKD. Losses at the gene ends were 4 bases for V and 6 bases for J; bases not matched to a gene: 14. The CDR3 runs to 18 residues. Written as DNA, the CDR3 is TGTGCCATCAGTGGGTCGTCTAGCGGGGGGCCTAGGAGCAATGAGCAGTTCTTC. Translated: CAISGSSSGGPRSNEQFF.

The rearrangement links TRBV6-1 to TRBJ2-7; 8 nucleotides match TRBD1. With 10 bases clipped from V and 3 bases from J, the junction kept 5 bases outside the gene matches. Germline V gene sequence: CDR1 MNHNS, CDR2 SASEGT. The CDR3 is made up of 12 amino acids. The CDR3 bases are TGTGCCACAAAGGGGACAGGCTACGAGCAGTACTTC. It specifies CATKGTGYEQYF.

This clonotype turned up a few times. The gene calls are TRBV29-1 and TRBJ2-7, with TRBD2 as a possible D gene (5 bases). The ends were cut back, 8 bases at V and 3 bases at J, with 14 bases in the middle. CDR3 size: 12 residues. CDR1 and CDR2 from the germline V gene are SQVTM and ANQGSEA. This CDR3 is CSNRAAYYEQYF. The CDR3 DNA is TGCAGCAATCGAGCGGCCTACTACGAGCAGTACTTC.

This chain joins TRBV7-9 and TRBJ2-7; D gene unclear. The CDR3 spans 13 residues. Trimming removed 0 bases at V and 7 bases at J, with 10 bases between. The germline gives CDR1 SEHNR, CDR2 FQNEAQ (reference sequence). The CDR3 sequence is CASSLAKKGEQYF. The CDR3 DNA is TGTGCCAGCAGCTTAGCCAAAAAAGGAGAGCAGTACTTC.

The chain combines TRBV18 with TRBJ2-7; maybe TRBD1 (5 bases). Between the trimmed V and J ends, which lost 2 bases and 7 bases, there was a span of 15 bases. CDR1 is KGHSH, CDR2 LQKENI, per germline. There are 14 residues in the CDR3. The DNA of the CDR3 is TGTGCCAGCTCACCAGACCAGCCTCCAGGGGAGCAGTACTTC. As protein: CASSPDQPPGEQYF.

CDR3 nucleotides: TGTGCCAGCAGCCAGGCGCTAGCGGGGGTGAGCTACGAGCAGTACTTC. This sequence encodes CASSQALAGVSYEQYF. The chain has TRBV4-2 and TRBJ2-7, with 10 positions matching TRBD2. The CDR3 sequence is 16 residues long. Germline CDR1 reads LGHNA; CDR2 reads YNFKEQ. Trimming removed 3 bases from V and 3 bases from J; junction bases left unmatched: 8.